The rows below give T cell receptor beta chains drawn from one sample of a study of somatic mutations in cytotoxic T cells in rheumatoid arthritis. Clones were read by immunoSEQ multiplex PCR, and TCRdb kept only the in-frame ones, dropping some. Among some 8,700 clones listed, about 80% were seen once. The sequencing sample was made of CD8+ T cells sorted from blood. The receptors were sampled from a woman between 45 and 65 years old in good health. Both conserved end residues are part of each CDR3. D genes are given only for firm matches. The size field is filled for only some rows; it gives once, few, many or a size class.

>TRBJ1-1|.|.|13|TRBV19
CASSISGNTEAFF
TGTGCCAGTAGTATATCCGGGAACACTGAAGCTTTCTTT
>TRBJ1-1|few|TRBD1|15|TRBV28
CASGQWDRQNTEAFF
TGTGCCAGCGGGCAGTGGGACAGGCAGAACACTGAAGCTTTCTTT
>TRBJ2-7|.|.|13|TRBV28
CASTYAGSYEQYF
TGTGCCAGCACTTACGCGGGGTCCTACGAGCAGTACTTC
>TRBJ1-1|.|.|13|TRBV19
CASRGHLNTEAFF
TGTGCCAGTCGTGGACACCTGAACACTGAAGCTTTCTTT
>TRBJ2-7|.|.|10|TRBV29-1
CSVGGHEQYF
TGCAGCGTTGGAGGTCACGAGCAGTACTTC
>TRBJ1-2|.|.|13|TRBV5-6
CASSFSGLYGYTF
TGTGCCAGCAGCTTTTCGGGGTTGTATGGCTACACCTTC
>TRBJ2-3|once|TRBD2|16|TRBV7-3
CASSLGGGGAGDTQYF
TGTGCCAGCAGCTTAGGGGGCGGGGGGGCCGGAGATACGCAGTATTTT
>TRBJ1-2|.|.|13|TRBV6-6
CASSYVGGNGYTF
TGTGCCAGCAGTTACGTGGGGGGAAACGGCTACACCTTC
>TRBJ1-2|.|TRBD1|15|TRBV14
CASRRTGTTNYGYTF
TGTGCCAGCAGAAGGACAGGGACGACTAACTATGGCTACACCTTC
>TRBJ2-7|.|.|13|TRBV5-1
CASTWGNSYEQYF
TGCGCCAGCACTTGGGGCAACTCCTACGAGCAGTACTTC
>TRBJ1-2|.|TRBD1|15|TRBV4-3
CASSQDWQGAFGYTF
TGCGCCAGCAGCCAAGATTGGCAGGGGGCGTTTGGCTACACCTTC
>TRBJ2-1|.|TRBD1|16|TRBV7-9
CASSLADRGTYNEQFF
TGTGCCAGCAGCTTAGCGGACAGGGGGACTTACAATGAGCAGTTCTTC
>TRBJ1-1|.|TRBD1|15|TRBV27
CASSLSGQIEREAFF
TGTGCCAGCAGTTTATCGGGACAGATAGAAAGGGAAGCTTTCTTT
>TRBJ2-1|.|TRBD1|16|TRBV18
CASSPGQGVKYNEQFF
TGTGCCAGCTCACCAGGGCAGGGGGTGAAATACAATGAGCAGTTCTTC
>TRBJ2-7|.|.|14|TRBV28
CASSLTRGAFEQYF
TGTGCCAGCAGTTTAACCCGGGGGGCGTTTGAGCAGTACTTC
>TRBJ2-7|once|.|15|TRBV19
CASSMDSTGVYEQYF
TGTGCCAGTAGTATGGACAGTACGGGTGTATACGAGCAGTACTTC
>TRBJ2-1|.|TRBD1|13|TRBV27
CASSLRGGQGPFF
TGTGCCAGCAGTTTAAGGGGGGGACAGGGGCCGTTCTTC
>TRBJ1-2|.|.|13|TRBV5-6
CASSLEAAMGYTF
TGTGCCAGCAGCTTGGAGGCGGCGATGGGCTACACCTTC
>TRBJ1-4|.|TRBD1|15|TRBV5-4
CASSPGQGTNEKLFF
TGTGCCAGCAGCCCAGGACAGGGCACTAATGAAAAACTGTTTTTT
>TRBJ2-7|.|TRBD1|17|TRBV7-9
CASSLATDRSPAYEQYF
TGTGCCAGCAGCTTAGCAACGGACAGGAGCCCCGCCTACGAGCAGTACTTC